This T cell receptor beta chain comes out of a study of cytomegalovirus exposure and HLA in healthy donors. This clone has a single count. CDR1 is SGHDN and CDR2 is FVKESK in the germline V gene. The CDR3 length is 15 residues. V was clipped by 8 bases and J by 6 bases; unmatched bases: 11. Primers included in the PCR were 60 Vbeta and 13 Jbeta primers. Method: immunoSEQ multiplex PCR; TCRdb's copy keeps in-frame clones and lacks some. Among 60,000 to 75,000 clones, about 74% were seen once, and the ten largest hold about 20%. This clonotype was sampled from a woman aged 25 to 45 in good health and CMV-seropositive. This chain connects TRBV14 to TRBJ2-3; 10 bases line up with TRBD1. The sequenced sample consisted of PBMCs. CDR3 in DNA: TGTGCCAGCGGCTCGACAGGGGGCCGCTCGGATACGCAGTATTTT. This gives the protein CASGSTGGRSDTQYF.